This TCR beta chain was recovered during a study of blood T cell repertoires in COVID-19. Looking at the study overall: COVID-19 samples collected from the United States, Italy and Spain covered acute and convalescent phases. Nucleic acid was either cDNA or gDNA, and it came from T cells, B-cell-depleted T cells, or PBMCs.

This clone has just one count. Germline CDR1 and CDR2: MNHEY and SVGAGI. The length of the CDR3 is 14 residues. The germline V and J ends were trimmed by 2 bases and 3 bases, with 11 bases remaining between them. Authors' processing steps: How many nucleated cells were present was estimated from reference gene primer amplification. Sequencing used immunoSEQ multiplex PCR; TCRdb keeps in-frame clones, though not all of them. From that table come the V and J calls and clone size; the DNA was used to work out D and trimming. Among 150,000 to 200,000 clones listed, 75% to 90% were seen once. This chain connects TRBV6-5 to TRBJ2-7; perhaps TRBD2 as D (5 bases). The sequenced sample consisted of peripheral blood. The receptor comes from a woman of 80 years or more with active or convalescent COVID-19. DNA for the CDR3: TGTGCCAGCAGTTACCTCGGCAGCGGCTACGAGCAGTACTTC. This sequence encodes CASSYLGSGYEQYF.